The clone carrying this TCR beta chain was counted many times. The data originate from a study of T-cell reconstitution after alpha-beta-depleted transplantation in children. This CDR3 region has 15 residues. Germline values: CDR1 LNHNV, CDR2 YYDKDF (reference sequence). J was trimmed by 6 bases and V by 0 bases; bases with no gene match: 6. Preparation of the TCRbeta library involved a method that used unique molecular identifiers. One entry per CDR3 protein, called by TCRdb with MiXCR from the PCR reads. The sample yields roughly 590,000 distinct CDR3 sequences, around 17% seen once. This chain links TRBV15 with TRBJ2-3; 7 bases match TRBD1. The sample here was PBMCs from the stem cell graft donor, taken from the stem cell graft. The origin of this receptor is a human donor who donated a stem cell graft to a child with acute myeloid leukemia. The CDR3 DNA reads TGTGCCACCAGCAGAGATGGTACAGGGGCCGATACGCAGTATTTT. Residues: CATSRDGTGADTQYF.